This record looks at one T cell receptor (beta chain) sequence and its context. Antigen unknown. This specimen comes from a study of blood T cells in healthy people across ages. Study-wide findings and caveats: In long-lived donors, naive CD4+ cell counts and diversity exceeded those of aged donors. CMV status of donors was not determined, possibly confounding expanded clonotype changes. Per-million-T-cell TCR beta diversity fell roughly linearly with age. Because sorting was not performed, PBMCs prevented conclusive naive versus antigen-experienced comparison.

The CDR3 loop spans 15 amino acids. The germline gives CDR1 SEHNR, CDR2 FQNEAQ (reference sequence). V lost 3 bases to trimming and J lost 5 bases, with 13 bases between them. Primers used in a second PCR of about 6 to 11 cycles were a sample-barcoded 5' primer and a J-beta primer mix. TCRdb passed the 5' RACE reads through MiXCR, listing each CDR3 protein once. In the table there are roughly 900,000 distinct CDR3 sequences, around 46% of which are singletons. This receptor was obtained from a man in his thirties or forties in good health. Sequencing was carried out using blood. The chain joins TRBV7-9 to TRBJ1-4; D is unclear. The CDR3 here is CASSFVNFGNEKLFF. The CDR3 bases are TGTGCCAGCAGCTTCGTAAATTTCGGGAATGAAAAACTGTTTTTT.